The clone carrying this T cell receptor (beta chain) has just a few counts. Its specificity is not known. V shed 0 bases and J shed 4 bases, with 2 bases lying between them. This CDR3 is built from 12 residues. CDR1 is SGHNT and CDR2 is YYREEE in the germline V gene (reference sequence). Time point meaning: week 3, after first cycle of checkpoint inhibitor. This sample is drawn from a study of blood T cell dynamics during melanoma immunotherapy. Study information: First-line therapy was either pembrolizumab or nivolumab with ipilimumab for metastatic melanoma.

Assay used: immunoSEQ multiplex PCR; TCRdb lists only in-frame clones, some missing. The table records a few thousand clones, around 84% of them present only once. Study-level results: Clones driving repertoire changes may be melanoma-specific or general immune activation.

This material consisted of blood, taken from a patient treated with checkpoint blockade. The sequence came from a human donor with melanoma. Some clones in this sample may be carry-over from other donors' samples. V is TRBV5-4 and J is TRBJ1-5; D is ambiguous. The CDR3 DNA reads TGTGCCAGCAGCTTGGGTAATCAGCCCCAGCATTTT. Protein sequence: CASSLGNQPQHF.